The 5 T cell receptor beta chains presented below share a single source sample, sequenced in a study of T cell repertoires in urothelial bladder cancer. Method: immunoSEQ multiplex PCR; TCRdb's copy keeps in-frame clones and lacks some. The sample yields around 12,000 clones, roughly 70% seen once. Sequenced material: tumor-infiltrating cells from bladder cancer. These receptors all come from a human donor with urothelial carcinoma.

The chain is built from TRBV11-2 and TRBJ1-4, with 8 bases identical to TRBD1. From germline, CDR1 is SGHAT and CDR2 FQNNGV. This CDR3 is 17 amino acids long. Unmatched junction bases numbered 6, after V lost 2 bases and J lost 1 base. CDR3 nucleotides: TGTGCCAGCAGCTTAAGGACAGGGACGCGAACTAATGAAAAACTGTTTTTT. Residues: CASSLRTGTRTNEKLFF.

The V gene is TRBV7-3, the J gene TRBJ2-2; 9 bases are shared with TRBD1. Germline lookup yields CDR1 SGHTA and CDR2 FQGTGA. Trimming at V came to 5 bases and at J to 1 base, leaving 5 bases not matched to a gene. CDR3 size: 16 residues. The CDR3: CASSPTGGLNTGELFF. The DNA for the CDR3 is TGTGCCAGCAGCCCAACAGGGGGCCTGAACACCGGGGAGCTGTTTTTT.

The chain joins TRBV5-1 to TRBJ2-3; tentative D call: TRBD1 (5 bases). The CDR3 loop spans 13 amino acids. Germline V gene lookup returns CDR1 SGHRS and CDR2 YFSETQ. Trimming took off 5 bases at V and 4 bases at J, with 11 bases between the two ends. In DNA, the CDR3 is TGCGCCAGCAGAGGGCAGGGCCCAGATACGCAGTATTTT. Its translation is CASRGQGPDTQYF.

The chain combines TRBV7-3 with TRBJ2-5; no clear D. In germline, CDR1 is SGHTA, CDR2 FQGTGA. The CDR3 is 12 amino acids. V was trimmed by 2 bases and J by 3 bases, leaving 4 bases between them. CDR3: CASSLAEETQYF. The CDR3 region has the DNA TGTGCCAGCAGCTTAGCGGAAGAGACCCAGTACTTC.

The chain has TRBV7-3 and TRBJ2-3; D remains ambiguous. CDR3 length: 13 amino acids. V lost 2 bases, J lost 4 bases, and 7 bases lay in between. Germline-derived CDR1 and CDR2 are SGHTA and FQGTGA. The CDR3 DNA reads as TGTGCCAGCAGCTTATCAGCCGCAGATACGCAGTATTTT. The encoded protein is CASSLSAADTQYF.